The clone carrying this T cell receptor (beta chain) was observed a few times. Its antigen remains unknown. CDR1 DFQATT and CDR2 SNEGSKA come from the germline V gene (reference sequence). The CDR3 extends over 17 amino acids. V was pared by 5 bases and J by 5 bases, with 18 bases of the junction left unmatched. Treatment of the sample: approximately nine-day PBMC culture with coronavirus spike peptide pools or control peptides (ViraFEST assay). Positive PCR tests were logged from March through December 2020, ahead of US Alpha, Beta and Delta variants. The data originate from a study of vaccination and CD4 T cells after COVID-19. The wider study: All convalescent patients were nasal swab PCR positive for SARS-CoV-2; roughly ten had mild and one severe disease. Control cultures were given a CEFX pool, an HIV-1 Nef pool, or no peptide.

The Oncomine TCR Beta short-read assay generated sequence data from the DNA of cultured CD4+ T cells. A single record per CDR3 protein comes from TCRdb applying MiXCR to the PCR reads. The sample carries some 12,000 distinct CDR3 sequences, about 38% recorded once. Sample: cultured CD4+ T cells from blood. The V gene is TRBV20-1, the J gene TRBJ2-1; TRBD2 matches 7 bases. This TCR was recovered from a human donor with COVID-19. The CDR3 region has the DNA TGCAGTGCTGCGCGGGGGAGGGCCATGTATTCCGACAATGAGCAGTTCTTC. Translating gives CSAARGRAMYSDNEQFF.